This T cell receptor (beta chain) was recorded in a study of T cells in Graves' hyperthyroidism and ophthalmopathy. Amplification of TCR beta CDR3 regions was performed using RNA transcripts as template. The HTBI primer set drove a first-round RT-PCR of the TCR CDR3. One entry per CDR3 protein, called by TCRdb with MiXCR from the multiplex PCR reads. The data contain under 300,000 distinct CDR3 sequences, around 13% of them singletons. This clonotype was detected ten times or more. Per the germline V gene, CDR1 is DFQATT and CDR2 is SNEGSKA (reference sequence). The V gene lost 1 base and the J gene lost 7 bases, with 14 bases spanning the gap. The length of the CDR3 is 14 residues.

What was sequenced was blood. This clonotype was obtained from a woman aged 40-49 years with Graves' hyperthyroidism. V is TRBV20-1 and J is TRBJ1-5; D uncertain. The CDR3 loop reads CSARAPDREQPQHF. Written as DNA, the CDR3 is TGCAGTGCTAGAGCCCCCGACCGGGAACAGCCCCAGCATTTT.